The 17 T cell receptor beta chains given below trace back to one sample, sequenced in a study of blood T cell repertoires in COVID-19. TCRdb keeps only in-frame clones here, not all; method: immunoSEQ multiplex PCR. Altogether approximately 230,000 clones are present, approximately 90% being singletons, with the ten largest covering roughly 4%. Sequenced material: PBMCs or T cells enriched from blood (not recorded which). Receptors originate from a young woman who had recovered from COVID-19.

This clone was seen a single time. This CDR3 reads CASSPSQGGTGELFF. Written as DNA, the CDR3 is TGTGCCAGCTCACCTAGTCAGGGAGGCACCGGGGAGCTGTTTTTT. The chain links TRBV18 to TRBJ2-2, with D possibly being TRBD2 (6 bases). Trimming stripped 3 bases from V and 4 bases from J, with 12 bases between. The CDR3 length is 15 residues. The germline CDR1 and CDR2 sequences are KGHSH and LQKENI. The full variable domain, in which reference TRBV18 and TRBJ2-2 provide the parts outside the CDR3, is NAGVMQNPRHLVRRRGQEARLRCSPMKGHSHVYWYRQLPEEGLKFMVYLQKENIIDESGMPKERFSAEFPKEGPSILRIQQVVRGDSAAYFCASSPSQGGTGELFFGEGSRLTVL.

The DNA of the CDR3 is TGCAGAATAACCAGGGGGACTGAAGCTTTCTTT. Protein: CRITRGTEAFF. The rearrangement links TRBV20-1 to TRBJ1-1; 7 nucleotides match TRBD1. Germline V gives CDR1 DFQATT, CDR2 SNEGSKA (reference sequence). This CDR3 has 11 residues.

V gene TRBV11-2 combines with J gene TRBJ2-1, with 14 bases aligning to TRBD2. The junction had 6 bases not matched to a gene; V was cut back by 5 bases and J by 6 bases. The CDR3 runs 16 residues. Per germline, CDR1 SGHAT and CDR2 FQNNGV. The CDR3 DNA follows: TGTGCCAGCAGCCGGGGGACTAGCGGGAGTATCAATGAGCAGTTCTTC. This encodes CASSRGTSGSINEQFF.

This clone was seen ten or more times. This chain links TRBV24-1 with TRBJ1-5, with 7 bases that match TRBD1. The V and J ends lost 7 bases and 5 bases, in that order; junction bases with no gene match: 7. Germline V lookup: CDR1 KGHDR, CDR2 SFDVKD. CDR3 length: 14 residues. The CDR3 DNA reads as TGTGCCACCAGCGACAGGGCCTCTTATCAGCCCCAGCATTTT. Amino acid sequence: CATSDRASYQPQHF.

This chain joins TRBV6-6 and TRBJ1-4; D is unresolved. The CDR3 is 13 amino acids. V was shortened by 7 bases and J by 6 bases, with 12 bases between the two germline ends. The germline V gene encodes CDR1 MNHNY and CDR2 SVGAGI (reference sequence). This chain's CDR3 is CASNPIPDEKLFF. The CDR3 nucleotides read TGTGCCAGCAACCCGATACCAGATGAAAAACTGTTTTTT.

The chain has TRBV3-1 (or the pseudogene TRBV3-2) and TRBJ2-2, with 8 bases fitting TRBD2. Per the germline V gene, CDR1 is LGHDT and CDR2 is YNNKEL (reference sequence). V was clipped by 2 bases and J by 7 bases; unmatched bases: 3. The CDR3 is made up of 14 amino acids. Written as DNA, the CDR3 is TGTGCCAGCAGCCAATTAGCGGGAAACGGGGAGCTGTTTTTT. Protein: CASSQLAGNGELFF.

The chain links TRBV19 to TRBJ1-3; D gene unclear. From germline, CDR1 is LNHDA and CDR2 SQIVND (reference sequence). V dropped 3 bases and J dropped 2 bases, with 17 bases sitting between them. The CDR3 consists of 17 residues. As DNA, the CDR3 is TGTGCCAGTAGTATCATAGCGGAGCGAGAGGCTGGAAACACCATATATTTT. This codes for CASSIIAEREAGNTIYF. The full variable domain, rest sourced from reference TRBV19 and TRBJ1-3, is DGGITQSPKYLFRKEGQNVTLSCEQNLNHDAMYWYRQDPGQGLRLIYYSQIVNDFQKGDIAEGYSVSREKKESFPLTVTSAQKNPTAFYLCASSIIAEREAGNTIYFGEGSWLTVV.

The chain employs TRBV5-4 and TRBJ2-1; 10 nucleotides line up with TRBD2. Germline values: CDR1 SGHNT, CDR2 YYREEE (reference sequence). Trimming at V came to 3 bases and at J to 8 bases, leaving 8 bases not matched to a gene. The CDR3 sequence is 15 residues long. The CDR3 loop is CASSSSGRAWDEQFF. CDR3 DNA: TGTGCCAGCAGCTCAAGCGGGAGGGCCTGGGATGAGCAGTTCTTC.

The chain is built from TRBV5-1 and TRBJ2-7; TRBD2 is a possible D gene (6 bases). The CDR3 runs 15 residues. CDR1 is SGHRS, CDR2 YFSETQ, per germline. V shed 4 bases and J shed 4 bases, with 18 bases lying between them. The CDR3 loop is CASSPDLRGTYEQYF. The DNA of the CDR3 is TGCGCCAGCAGCCCAGATTTGCGGGGTACATACGAGCAGTACTTC.

V usage is TRBV19 and J usage is TRBJ1-4; D is unclear. Trimming left V 4 bases short and J 4 bases short, with 13 bases between. Looked up from germline, CDR1 is LNHDA and CDR2 is SQIVND (reference sequence). The CDR3 length is 15 residues. As DNA, the CDR3 is TGTGCCAGTAGTAGCCACCGGGAGGGTAATGAAAAACTGTTTTTT. Amino acid sequence: CASSSHREGNEKLFF.

For the CDR3, the DNA is TGTGCCAGCAGCTTTAGGGGTTACAGGGGCTACACCTTC. Encoded protein: CASSFRGYRGYTF. The chain has TRBV13 and TRBJ1-2; a weak D match, TRBD1 (5 bases). The CDR3 length is 13 residues. Germline V CDR1 and CDR2: PRHDT, FYEKMQ (reference sequence). V was shortened by 3 bases and J by 8 bases, with 13 bases between the two germline ends.

The V and J genes are TRBV28 and TRBJ1-4; tentative D call: TRBD1 (5 bases). Trimming took off 7 bases at V and 3 bases at J, with 12 bases between the two ends. CDR1 MDHEN and CDR2 SYDVKM come from the germline V gene. The CDR3 is 14 amino acids. DNA for the CDR3: TGTGCCAGCACCCAGGGCGCCGCTAATGAAAAACTGTTTTTT. Amino acid sequence: CASTQGAANEKLFF.

CDR3 DNA: TGTGCCAGCACCCAAGGGGTTCTGAACACTGAAGCTTTCTTT. It yields the protein CASTQGVLNTEAFF. The chain has TRBV6-6 and TRBJ1-1; D might be TRBD1 (5 bases). The CDR3 is 14 amino acids. V lost 7 bases and J 0 bases, leaving 12 bases between the germline ends. CDR1 is MNHNY and CDR2 is SVGAGI in the germline V gene (reference sequence).

The gene calls are TRBV25-1 and TRBJ2-1; 13 bases are shared with TRBD2. Germline CDR1 MGHDK, CDR2 SYGVNS. V gave up 3 bases and J gave up 10 bases; unmatched junction bases: 9. This CDR3 has 16 residues. The CDR3, as DNA: TGTGCCAGCAGTGATCCTGGACTAGCGGGAGCCAGGGAGCAGTTCTTC. This encodes CASSDPGLAGAREQFF. The variable domain in full, with the rest retrieved from reference TRBV25-1 and TRBJ2-1, is EADIYQTPRYLVIGTGKKITLECSQTMGHDKMYWYQQDPGMELHLIHYSYGVNSTEKGDLSSESTVSRIRTEHFPLTLESARPSHTSQYLCASSDPGLAGAREQFFGPGTRLTVL.

This sequence joins TRBV3-1 (or the pseudogene TRBV3-2) and TRBJ2-7; D remains ambiguous. Germline lookup yields CDR1 LGHDT and CDR2 YNNKEL (reference sequence). This CDR3 has 11 amino acids. V was shortened by 7 bases and J by 4 bases, with 8 bases between the two germline ends. CDR3 in DNA: TGTGCCAGCACCCTAGGATACGAGCAGTACTTC. Protein sequence: CASTLGYEQYF.

V is TRBV30 and J is TRBJ1-1; weak D call: TRBD1 (5 bases). CDR3 length: 14 amino acids. V lost 1 base and J lost 10, with 19 bases in between. Germline assignment: CDR1 GTSNPN and CDR2 SVGIG (reference sequence). The CDR3 sequence is CAWSALTGGVGAFF. CDR3 in DNA: TGTGCCTGGAGTGCTTTAACGGGGGGAGTGGGAGCTTTCTTT. The full variable domain, completed using reference TRBV30 and TRBJ1-1, is SQTIHQWPATLVQPVGSPLSLECTVEGTSNPNLYWYRQAAGRGLQLLFYSVGIGQISSEVPQNLSASRPQDRQFILSSKKLLLSDSGFYLCAWSALTGGVGAFFGQGTRLTVV.

The chain recombines TRBV19 with TRBJ2-7; TRBD2 matches 8 bases. Germline lookup yields CDR1 LNHDA and CDR2 SQIVND (reference sequence). Losses at the gene ends were 4 bases for V and 5 bases for J; bases not matched to a gene: 13. This CDR3 is built from 16 residues. The CDR3 coding sequence is TGTGCCAGTAGTAGGGGGGAAAGCGGGAGCTGGAACGAGCAGTACTTC. Residues: CASSRGESGSWNEQYF.